The clone carrying this TCR beta chain appeared a few times. This entry belongs to a study of blood T cell repertoires in COVID-19. About the study: COVID-19 samples, acute and convalescent, were from the United States, Italy and Spain. The analysed material was cDNA or gDNA that came from T cells, B-cell-depleted T cells, or PBMCs.

The junction had 9 bases not matched to a gene; V was cut back by 4 bases and J by 5 bases. Germline V lookup: CDR1 SEHNR, CDR2 FQNEAQ (reference sequence). The CDR3 sequence is 16 residues long. Original processing methods: Cell counts per sample came from amplifying reference gene primers. Repertoires were generated with immunoSEQ multiplex PCR, while TCRdb's copy carries only in-frame clones and drops some. The DNA was the basis for D and trimming; V, J and clone size are from that table. The sample includes 110,000 to 150,000 clones, 75% to 90% seen only once; the top ten take around 2.9%. Sequenced sample: peripheral blood. The sequence derives from a man in his sixties with active or convalescent COVID-19. The chain employs TRBV7-9 and TRBJ1-1; TRBD1 matches 11 bases. This chain's CDR3 is CASSSPYGQGATEAFF. The CDR3 DNA reads as TGTGCCAGCAGCTCGCCCTACGGACAGGGGGCGACTGAAGCTTTCTTT. The whole variable domain, filled in from reference TRBV7-9 and TRBJ1-1, reads DTGVSQNPRHKITKRGQNVTFRCDPISEHNRLYWYRQTLGQGPEFLTYFQNEAQLEKSRLLSDRFSAERPKGSFSTLEIQRTEQGDSAMYLCASSSPYGQGATEAFFGQGTRLTVV.